This T cell receptor beta chain was sequenced during a study of CD8 T cells in ankylosing spondylitis. Study findings and constraints: In ankylosing spondylitis patients, matched synovial fluid reportedly showed significant enrichment of disease-linked clones. Disease-linked clones were found to be CD8+ and relatively rare in peripheral blood. Reactive arthritis synovial fluid and blood previously showed some of these motif variants. Typical of ankylosing spondylitis blood, it appeared, was a TCR beta motif of several highly homologous variants.

Quantitative 5'-RACE with molecular barcodes generated TCR beta libraries. TCRdb called the 5' RACE reads again in MiXCR, with one record for every CDR3 protein. Of 450,000 to 550,000 distinct CDR3 sequences detected, about 5% appear once; the ten largest clones hold approximately 4%. The CDR3 sequence is 13 residues long. The germline V and J ends were trimmed by 5 bases and 8 bases, with 12 bases remaining between them. CDR1 is SGHTA and CDR2 is FQGNSA in the germline V gene. A word on this clonotype: What it recognizes is unknown.

The sequence was obtained from a male donor with ankylosing spondylitis. The chain joins TRBV7-2 to TRBJ2-2; D not resolved. The material sequenced was blood, either unsorted or a sorted T cell fraction (not recorded which). CDR3 sequence: CASSGSLKGELFF. As DNA, the CDR3 is TGTGCCAGCAGCGGGTCCTTGAAGGGGGAGCTGTTTTTT.